This passage covers 8 T cell receptor beta chains from one sample sequenced in a study of cytomegalovirus exposure and HLA in healthy donors. PCR used 60 Vbeta primers and 13 Jbeta primers. The assay was immunoSEQ multiplex PCR, and TCRdb's table has in-frame clones only and misses some. The table shows around 70,000 clones, with more than 80% occurring only once. Sequenced input: PBMCs. These receptors all stem from a woman in her 30s in good health and CMV-seronegative.

V usage is TRBV7-2 and J usage is TRBJ2-5; TRBD1 might be the D (7 bases). The V and J ends lost 7 bases and 5 bases respectively, with 20 bases between them. CDR1 SGHTA and CDR2 FQGNSA come from the germline V gene. CDR3 size: 15 residues. CDR3: CASTSGGRGIETQYF. CDR3 sequence (DNA): TGTGCCAGCACCTCAGGGGGGAGAGGGATTGAGACCCAGTACTTC.

The DNA of the CDR3 is TGTGCCAGCAGCTCGGACAGGGGGGGGACTGAAGCTTTCTTT. It is translated as CASSSDRGGTEAFF. The chain employs TRBV11-3 and TRBJ1-1; 10 bases are a match to TRBD1. The CDR3 extends over 14 amino acids. Germline loops: CDR1 SGHNT, CDR2 YENEEA. J lost 5 bases, V lost 4 bases, and 4 bases had no gene match.

The rearrangement joins TRBV20-1 to TRBJ1-1; 8 nucleotides line up with TRBD1. The CDR3 runs 11 residues. The germline V gene encodes CDR1 DFQATT and CDR2 SNEGSKA (reference sequence). V shed 3 bases, J shed 11 bases, and the junction held 5 bases outside the gene matches. The CDR3, as DNA: TGCAGTGCTAGCAGGGGGCAGCGGGCTTTCTTT. This translates into CSASRGQRAFF.

The chain recombines TRBV2 with TRBJ1-1, with D perhaps TRBD1 (5 bases). Germline-derived CDR1 and CDR2 are SNHLY and FYNNEI. Trimming removed 3 bases at V and 4 bases at J, with 9 bases between. The CDR3 has 13 residues. The CDR3 DNA sequence: TGTGCCAGCAGTGATGGGGCGGCCACTGAAGCTTTCTTT. It yields the protein CASSDGAATEAFF.

The CDR3, as DNA: TGTGCCAGCAGCCTATGGTCTAGCGAAAGCTCCTACGAGCAGTACTTC. This codes for CASSLWSSESSYEQYF. The chain recombines TRBV13 with TRBJ2-7, with D possibly TRBD2 on 6 matching bases. The CDR3 covers 16 residues. V lost 5 bases to trimming and J lost 0 bases, with 17 bases between them. The germline gives CDR1 PRHDT, CDR2 FYEKMQ (reference sequence).

The chain is built from TRBV7-3 and TRBJ2-3, with D perhaps matching TRBD2 (6 bases). The V gene's germline CDR1 is SGHTA and CDR2 FQGTGA. The CDR3 length is 14 residues. V lost 0 bases, J lost 3 bases, and 7 bases lay in between. In nucleotides, the CDR3 is TGTGCCAGCAGCTTAACCGGGGGTACAGATACGCAGTATTTT. This encodes CASSLTGGTDTQYF.

The chain has TRBV4-3 and TRBJ1-4, with 8 bases matching TRBD1. This CDR3 is built from 17 residues. V dropped 0 bases and J dropped 8; count of bases not matched to a gene: 11. The V gene's germline CDR1 is LGHNA and CDR2 YSLEER. CDR3 residues: CASSQDRQGPMDEKLFF. DNA of the CDR3: TGCGCCAGCAGCCAAGACCGACAGGGGCCGATGGACGAAAAACTGTTTTTT.

This chain connects TRBV5-1 to TRBJ2-2; 7 nucleotides agree with TRBD2. Germline lookup yields CDR1 SGHRS and CDR2 YFSETQ. J was trimmed by 4 bases and V by 4 bases; bases with no gene match: 10. The length of the CDR3 is 16 residues. This CDR3 reads CASSLPSGVLTGELFF. CDR3 nucleotide sequence: TGCGCCAGCAGCCTGCCCAGCGGGGTTCTCACCGGGGAGCTGTTTTTT.